The clone carrying this T cell receptor beta chain showed up many times. Its target is unknown. This CDR3 region has 17 residues. With 4 bases clipped from V and 4 bases from J, the junction kept 10 bases outside the gene matches. CDR1 SGHRS and CDR2 YFSETQ come from the germline V gene. This sample is drawn from a study of T-cell memory formation after mild COVID-19. Study-wide findings and caveats: Pre-infection memory already had some responding clones, implying cross-reactive memory joined. The study found balanced CD4/CD8 in clones contracting day 15 to 85 and a CD4+ lean in later expanders.

Researchers used 5'RACE with constant-segment primers to make TCR alpha and TCR beta cDNA libraries that carry sample barcodes and UMIs. From the 5' RACE reads, TCRdb called clonotypes with MiXCR, one entry per CDR3 protein. The sample has around 500,000 distinct CDR3 sequences; around a sixth are singletons. J is TRBJ2-5 and V is TRBV5-1, with 13 bases fitting TRBD2. Input material: PBMCs or a T cell subset sorted from them (not recorded which). The sequence was collected from an adult woman who had mild COVID-19 (a few samples of this study predate the infection). Cell type and time point are not known. The CDR3 DNA reads as TGCGCCAGCAGCCTACCGGGACTAGCGGGGTCGATAGAGACCCAGTACTTC. Protein sequence: CASSLPGLAGSIETQYF.